This T cell receptor beta chain is drawn from a study of OX40 agonist ivuxolimab in advanced cancers. Germline lookup yields CDR1 MDHEN and CDR2 SYDVKM. V lost 5 bases and J lost 5, with 15 bases in between. This CDR3 is built from 14 residues. Method: immunoSEQ multiplex PCR; TCRdb's copy keeps in-frame clones and lacks some. The sample has about 1,900 clones; 73% are singletons. This TCR came from an adult with an advanced solid tumor such as melanoma, head and neck, liver or kidney cancer. This chain joins TRBV28 and TRBJ1-2; D unclear. The sample was CD4+ or CD8+ T cells sorted from blood, taken in a trial of the OX40 agonist ivuxolimab. The CDR3: CASSPPPESYGYTF. CDR3 bases: TGTGCCAGCAGTCCACCTCCCGAAAGTTATGGCTACACCTTC.